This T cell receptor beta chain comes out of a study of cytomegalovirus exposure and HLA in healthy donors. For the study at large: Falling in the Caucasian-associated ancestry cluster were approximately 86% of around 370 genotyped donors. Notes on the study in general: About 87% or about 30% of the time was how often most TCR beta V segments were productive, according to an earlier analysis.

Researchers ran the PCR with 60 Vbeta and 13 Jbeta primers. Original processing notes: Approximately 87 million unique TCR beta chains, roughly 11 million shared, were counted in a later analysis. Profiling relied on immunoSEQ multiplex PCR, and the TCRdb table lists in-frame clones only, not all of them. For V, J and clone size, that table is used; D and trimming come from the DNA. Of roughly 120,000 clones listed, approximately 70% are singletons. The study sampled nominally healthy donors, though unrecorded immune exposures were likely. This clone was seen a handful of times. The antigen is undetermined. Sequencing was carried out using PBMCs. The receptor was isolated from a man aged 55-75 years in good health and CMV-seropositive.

Here the CDR3 DNA reads TGTGCCAGCAAACTTTCGGGGGGGGGAGTGGTAACCGGGGAGCTGTTTTTT. This sequence encodes CASKLSGGGVVTGELFF. V gene TRBV28 combines with J gene TRBJ2-2; TRBD2 agrees at 8 bases. Per germline, CDR1 MDHEN and CDR2 SYDVKM. The CDR3 is 17 residues long. Trimming cost V 7 bases and J 5 bases; bases outside gene matches: 15. Supplemented by reference TRBV28 and TRBJ2-2, the full variable domain reads DVKVTQSSRYLVKRTGEKVFLECVQDMDHENMFWYRQDPGLGLRLIYFSYDVKMKEKGDIPEGYSVSREKKERFSLILESASTNQTSMYLCASKLSGGGVVTGELFFGEGSRLTVL.